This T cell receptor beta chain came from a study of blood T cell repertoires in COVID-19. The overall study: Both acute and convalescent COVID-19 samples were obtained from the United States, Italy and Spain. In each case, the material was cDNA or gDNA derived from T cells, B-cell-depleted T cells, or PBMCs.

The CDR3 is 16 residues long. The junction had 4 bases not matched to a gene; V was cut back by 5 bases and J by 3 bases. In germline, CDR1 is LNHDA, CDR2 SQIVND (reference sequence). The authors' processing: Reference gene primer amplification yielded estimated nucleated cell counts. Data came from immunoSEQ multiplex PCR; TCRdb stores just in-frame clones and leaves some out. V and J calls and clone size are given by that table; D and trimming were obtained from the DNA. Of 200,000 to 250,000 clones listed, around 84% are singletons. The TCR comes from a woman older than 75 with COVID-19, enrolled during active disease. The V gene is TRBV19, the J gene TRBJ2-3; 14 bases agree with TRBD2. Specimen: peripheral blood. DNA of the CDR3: TGTGCCAGTAGTCTGGGACTAGCGGGGGTGACAGATACGCAGTATTTT. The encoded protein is CASSLGLAGVTDTQYF.